These 29 T cell receptor beta chains originate from one sample sequenced in a study of technical replicates of blood from a handful of donors. Sequenced by immunoSEQ multiplex PCR; TCRdb stores in-frame clones only, minus some. The table lists 50,000 to 70,000 clones, about 86% of them singletons. Sequenced input: PBMCs. The receptors were gathered from a human donor in good health. Some clones in this sample may be carry-over from other donors' samples.

This clone was seen a handful of times. V is TRBV19 and J is TRBJ2-7; tentative D call: TRBD2 (5 bases). The CDR3 consists of 13 residues. Germline lookup yields CDR1 LNHDA and CDR2 SQIVND (reference sequence). The germline V and J ends were trimmed by 7 bases and 0 bases, with 10 bases remaining between them. Here the CDR3 DNA reads TGTGCCAGTACGGGAACGTACTCCTACGAGCAGTACTTC. Translated, it gives CASTGTYSYEQYF.

The gene calls are TRBV19 and TRBJ1-5; maybe TRBD1 (5 bases). Germline CDR1 and CDR2: LNHDA and SQIVND (reference sequence). With 5 bases removed from V and 4 bases from J, the gap between germline ends came to 9 bases. The CDR3 runs 13 residues. CDR3 sequence: CASSWTRNQPQHF. In nucleotides, the CDR3 is TGTGCCAGTAGTTGGACAAGAAATCAGCCCCAGCATTTT.

The chain couples TRBV7-9 to TRBJ2-7; maybe TRBD1 (6 bases). The germline V gene has CDR1 SEHNR and CDR2 FQNEAQ (reference sequence). V shed 5 bases and J shed 3 bases, with 11 bases lying between them. CDR3 size: 13 residues. This CDR3 is CASSPAGDYEQYF. The CDR3, as DNA: TGTGCCAGCAGCCCAGCAGGGGACTACGAGCAGTACTTC.

The V and J genes are TRBV28 and TRBJ2-7, with 10 bases identical to TRBD2. Germline CDR1 and CDR2: MDHEN and SYDVKM. V shed 8 bases, J shed 3 bases, and the junction held 10 bases outside the gene matches. The CDR3 contains 15 residues. The CDR3: CASHPETSGFYEQYF. CDR3 bases: TGTGCCAGCCACCCCGAGACTAGCGGGTTCTACGAGCAGTACTTC. Full variable domain (missing parts from reference TRBV28 and TRBJ2-7): DVKVTQSSRYLVKRTGEKVFLECVQDMDHENMFWYRQDPGLGLRLIYFSYDVKMKEKGDIPEGYSVSREKKERFSLILESASTNQTSMYLCASHPETSGFYEQYFGPGTRLTVT.

CDR3 region: CASRKLGGNEQFF. Written as DNA, the CDR3 is TGTGCCAGCAGAAAACTGGGAGGGAATGAGCAGTTCTTC. The chain uses TRBV7-8 and TRBJ2-1; 7 nucleotides match TRBD2. This CDR3 region has 13 residues. Germline V lookup: CDR1 SGHVS, CDR2 FQNEAQ. The V and J ends lost 6 bases and 7 bases, in that order; junction bases with no gene match: 6.

This clone was recorded once. The chain employs TRBV4-3 and TRBJ2-1, with TRBD1 matching 10 bases. Germline V CDR1 and CDR2: LGHNA, YSLEER. CDR3 length equals 13 residues. V shed 4 bases, J shed 6 bases, and the junction held 0 bases outside the gene matches. CDR3 DNA sequence: TGCGCCAGCAGCCGGACAGGGGGCAATGAGCAGTTCTTC. It yields the protein CASSRTGGNEQFF.

In DNA form, the CDR3 reads TGTGCCAGCAACGGTGGAGGGCGCCCCTACGAGCAGTACTTC. Residues: CASNGGGRPYEQYF. This chain connects TRBV2 to TRBJ2-7; a weak D match, TRBD2 (6 bases). This CDR3 is built from 14 residues. Germline CDR1 and CDR2: SNHLY and FYNNEI. Trimming removed 7 bases from V and 2 bases from J, with 15 bases in between.

This chain uses TRBV6-6 with TRBJ1-2; 7 bases fit TRBD1. Germline lookup yields CDR1 MNHNY and CDR2 SVGAGI (reference sequence). Unmatched junction bases numbered 6, after V lost 7 bases and J lost 4 bases. The length of the CDR3 is 13 residues. The CDR3 bases are TGTGCCAGCACTGTACAGGGGAGCTATGGCTACACCTTC. Translated: CASTVQGSYGYTF.

The chain recombines TRBV25-1 with TRBJ1-1; D is unclear. This CDR3 region has 13 residues. V was clipped by 7 bases and J by 4 bases, with 13 bases between them. Germline CDR1 is MGHDK and CDR2 is SYGVNS. The CDR3 DNA reads as TGTGCCAGCACCCGGTCGGGGATCACTGAAGCTTTCTTT. Protein: CASTRSGITEAFF.

The chain employs TRBV7-6 and TRBJ2-2; D possibly corresponds to TRBD2 (5 bases). With 7 bases removed from V and 0 bases from J, the gap between germline ends came to 15 bases. CDR1 and CDR2 from the germline V gene are SGHVS and FNYEAQ. The CDR3 spans 16 residues. The CDR3 nucleotides are TGTGCCAGCACCAAAAGCGGTCACTCGAACACCGGGGAGCTGTTTTTT. Protein: CASTKSGHSNTGELFF. Using reference TRBV7-6 and TRBJ2-2 for the parts outside the CDR3, the full variable domain is GAGVSQSPRYKVTKRGQDVALRCDPISGHVSLYWYRQALGQGPEFLTYFNYEAQQDKSGLPNDRFSAERPEGSISTLTIQRTEQRDSAMYRCASTKSGHSNTGELFFGEGSRLTVL.

The table lists this clone with a count of one. J is TRBJ1-5 and V is TRBV29-1; 7 nucleotides align to TRBD1. This CDR3 has 14 residues. Germline CDR1 is SQVTM and CDR2 is ANQGSEA. Trimming cost V 7 bases and J 5 bases; bases outside gene matches: 11. The CDR3 nucleotides read TGCAGCGCGAGGGGGCTTGGGTGGGATCAGCCCCAGCATTTT. This encodes CSARGLGWDQPQHF.

The rearrangement joins TRBV7-8 to TRBJ2-3; 9 bases map to TRBD1. The CDR3 consists of 16 residues. V lost 4 bases, J lost 0 bases, and 5 bases stayed unmatched. Germline V gives CDR1 SGHVS, CDR2 FQNEAQ. The CDR3: CASSSTGGASTDTQYF. The DNA for the CDR3 is TGTGCCAGCAGCTCGACAGGGGGGGCTAGCACAGATACGCAGTATTTT.

The rearrangement joins TRBV7-2 to TRBJ2-1; 14 positions match TRBD2. Germline assignment: CDR1 SGHTA and CDR2 FQGNSA. The CDR3 contains 15 residues. V lost 5 bases, J lost 10 bases, and 7 bases stayed unmatched. Here the CDR3 reads CASSRTSGGTPEQFF. Written as DNA, the CDR3 is TGTGCCAGCAGCCGGACTAGCGGGGGGACCCCGGAGCAGTTCTTC. The variable domain in full, completed from reference TRBV7-2 and TRBJ2-1, reads GAGVSQSPSNKVTEKGKDVELRCDPISGHTALYWYRQSLGQGLEFLIYFQGNSAPDKSGLPSDRFSAERTGGSVSTLTIQRTQQEDSAVYLCASSRTSGGTPEQFFGPGTRLTVL.

The rearrangement links TRBV11-2 to TRBJ2-2; 8 bases agree with TRBD1. This CDR3 spans 15 amino acids. After removal of 1 base from V and 7 bases from J, the junction contained 5 bases not matched to a gene. Germline V lookup: CDR1 SGHAT, CDR2 FQNNGV. CDR3 protein: CASSLGRGLYGELFF. The CDR3 DNA follows: TGTGCCAGCAGCTTAGGCAGGGGGCTCTACGGGGAGCTGTTTTTT.

The rearrangement uses TRBV7-6 and TRBJ2-1, with 9 bases fitting TRBD2. The V gene's germline CDR1 is SGHVS and CDR2 FNYEAQ. V was pared by 1 base and J by 4 bases, with 5 bases of the junction left unmatched. The CDR3 contains 16 residues. The CDR3 DNA reads TGTGCCAGCAGCTTAGAAGCGGGAGGCCCATACAATGAGCAGTTCTTC. Translated: CASSLEAGGPYNEQFF.

The chain uses TRBV5-1 and TRBJ1-2, with D possibly TRBD1 on 5 matching bases. V gave up 1 base and J gave up 5 bases, with 12 bases separating them. Germline V CDR1 and CDR2: SGHRS, YFSETQ. There are 14 residues in the CDR3. CDR3 region: CASSLNSAGYGYTF. As DNA, the CDR3 is TGCGCCAGCAGCTTGAACAGCGCAGGGTATGGCTACACCTTC.

The chain is built from TRBV11-3 and TRBJ2-3; 7 nucleotides line up with TRBD2. Trimming at V came to 5 bases and at J to 6 bases, leaving 2 bases not matched to a gene. Germline CDR1 SGHNT, CDR2 YENEEA. This CDR3 region has 12 residues. CDR3 DNA: TGTGCCAGCAGCCGAGCGGGGGATACGCAGTATTTT. Amino acids: CASSRAGDTQYF.

The chain couples TRBV7-9 to TRBJ2-5, with D maybe TRBD2 (6 bases). Germline-derived CDR1 and CDR2 are SEHNR and FQNEAQ (reference sequence). This CDR3 has 15 amino acids. Trimming cost V 2 bases and J 4 bases, with 14 bases left between them. The CDR3 DNA reads TGTGCCAGCAGCTTAACTAGCACGGACGGAGAGACCCAGTACTTC. Amino acids: CASSLTSTDGETQYF.

Points on this clone: The junction does not match germline at one end; this may be a read error. The chain combines TRBV5-4 with TRBJ2-1; the D is unclear. This CDR3 region has 15 residues. Germline V gene data show CDR1 as SGHNT and CDR2 as YYREEE (reference sequence). The CDR3 DNA reads TGTGCCAGCAGCTCCCCCGAAGACTCCTTCAATGAGCAGTTCTTC. The encoded protein is CASSSPEDSFNEQFF.

The chain joins TRBV11-2 to TRBJ1-3, with D unclear. The germline V and J ends were trimmed by 1 base and 6 bases, with 10 bases remaining between them. The CDR3 totals 14 residues. Germline-derived CDR1 and CDR2 are SGHAT and FQNNGV. In DNA, the CDR3 is TGTGCCAGCAGCTTAGGGGGAGCTCCAAACACCATATATTTT. It encodes CASSLGGAPNTIYF. Looking up the rest from reference TRBV11-2 and TRBJ1-3 gives the full variable domain: EAGVAQSPRYKIIEKRQSVAFWCNPISGHATLYWYQQILGQGPKLLIQFQNNGVVDDSQLPKDRFSAERLKGVDSTLKIQPAKLEDSAVYLCASSLGGAPNTIYFGEGSWLTVV.

This clone was seen once. The rearrangement joins TRBV7-2 to TRBJ2-7; 7 nucleotides line up with TRBD2. The J segment lost 2 bases and the V segment lost 4 bases, leaving 8 bases of the junction unmatched. Germline V CDR1 and CDR2: SGHTA, FQGNSA. The CDR3 spans 15 residues. CDR3 DNA sequence: TGTGCCAGCAGCTCTCGAGAGCGGGGCCCCTACGAGCAGTACTTC. Its protein product is CASSSRERGPYEQYF. The variable domain in full, completed from reference TRBV7-2 and TRBJ2-7, reads GAGVSQSPSNKVTEKGKDVELRCDPISGHTALYWYRQSLGQGLEFLIYFQGNSAPDKSGLPSDRFSAERTGGSVSTLTIQRTQQEDSAVYLCASSSRERGPYEQYFGPGTRLTVT.

J is TRBJ2-2 and V is TRBV15; no reliable D call. Germline V lookup: CDR1 LNHNV, CDR2 YYDKDF (reference sequence). This CDR3 is 13 amino acids long. Trimming cost V 3 bases and J 7 bases, with 9 bases left between them. The CDR3: CATSRYWSGELFF. CDR3 in DNA: TGTGCCACCAGCAGGTACTGGAGCGGGGAGCTGTTTTTT.

The V and J genes are TRBV6-1 and TRBJ2-1; 11 nucleotides align to TRBD2. Trimming at V came to 4 bases and at J to 5 bases, leaving 13 bases not matched to a gene. The CDR3 loop spans 18 amino acids. The germline gives CDR1 MNHNS, CDR2 SASEGT. This chain's CDR3 is CASSGLSGRAYSDNEQFF. The CDR3 DNA sequence: TGTGCCAGCAGTGGCCTTAGCGGGAGGGCGTATAGCGACAATGAGCAGTTCTTC.

The genes are TRBV4-3 and TRBJ2-1; 10 bases line up with TRBD2. The length of the CDR3 is 15 residues. J was trimmed by 6 bases and V by 1 base; bases with no gene match: 3. Germline V gene sequence: CDR1 LGHNA, CDR2 YSLEER. The CDR3 sequence: CASSQGLAGFNEQFF. CDR3 nucleotide sequence: TGCGCCAGCAGCCAAGGACTAGCGGGCTTCAATGAGCAGTTCTTC.

The chain recombines TRBV29-1 with TRBJ2-7; the match to TRBD2 covers 7 bases. There are 13 residues in the CDR3. J lost 5 bases, V lost 4 bases, and 8 bases had no gene match. Germline V gives CDR1 SQVTM, CDR2 ANQGSEA. This CDR3 reads CSVVGGGTHEQYF. Here the CDR3 DNA reads TGCAGCGTTGTTGGGGGAGGGACCCACGAGCAGTACTTC.

J is TRBJ2-7 and V is TRBV7-2; D gene uncertain. CDR1 and CDR2 from the germline V gene are SGHTA and FQGNSA. V was trimmed by 1 base and J by 9 bases, leaving 10 bases between them. The CDR3 spans 12 residues. DNA for the CDR3: TGTGCCAGCAGCTTAGAGGCAGGTGTGCAGTACTTC. It translates to CASSLEAGVQYF.

Remarks on this clone: The sample holds other DNA sequences that translate to the same CDR3. This chain joins TRBV18 and TRBJ1-2; 8 bases line up with TRBD1. CDR3 length: 14 residues. Germline V gene sequence: CDR1 KGHSH, CDR2 LQKENI. V lost 3 bases, J lost 4 bases, and 4 bases stayed unmatched. The CDR3 protein is CASSPQGAGYGYTF. The CDR3 DNA reads as TGTGCCAGCTCACCGCAGGGGGCCGGCTATGGCTACACCTTC.

The J gene is TRBJ1-1, the V gene TRBV4-1; 7 nucleotides agree with TRBD1. The CDR3 spans 15 residues. From germline, CDR1 is MGHRA and CDR2 YSYEKL. V was clipped by 1 base and J by 6 bases; unmatched bases: 8. The CDR3 here is CASSQGVDRVPEAFF. Written as DNA, the CDR3 is TGCGCCAGCAGCCAAGGCGTAGACAGGGTCCCTGAAGCTTTCTTT.

The chain has TRBV5-6 and TRBJ1-6, with D possibly TRBD1 on 5 matching bases. Germline CDR1 and CDR2: SGHDT and YYEEEE. This CDR3 is built from 16 residues. Trimming pared 4 bases from V and 4 bases from J, leaving 15 bases between. As DNA, the CDR3 is TGTGCCAGCAGCGTGGGGGGGGTACAGTATAATTCACCCCTCCACTTT. Translating it yields CASSVGGVQYNSPLHF.